Listed here are 20 T cell receptor beta chains from one sample, sequenced in a study of neurological immune-mediated disorders. TCRdb called the 5' RACE reads again in MiXCR, with one record for every CDR3 protein. Here the sample spans about 76,000 distinct CDR3 sequences, 17% being singletons. The sample consisted of PBMCs. The receptors derive from a woman aged 40 to 50 in good health.

This clonotype was recorded at least ten times. V gene TRBV3-1 combines with J gene TRBJ1-2; perhaps TRBD1 as D (6 bases). V was cut by 4 bases and J by 8 bases, with 23 bases left in between. The CDR3 is 16 amino acids. Germline CDR1 is LGHDT and CDR2 is YNNKEL (reference sequence). The CDR3 bases are TGTGCCAGCAGCCTCCAAGTTGGGGGGGGCTCTGAAGGCTACACCTTC. Amino acids: CASSLQVGGGSEGYTF. The variable domain in full, completed from reference TRBV3-1 and TRBJ1-2, reads DTAVSQTPKYLVTQMGNDKSIKCEQNLGHDTMYWYKQDSKKFLKIMFSYNNKELIINETVPNRFSPKSPDKAHLNLHINSLELGDSAVYFCASSLQVGGGSEGYTFGSGTRLTVV.

As for this clonotype: The junction differs from germline at one of its ends, possibly a read error. The rearrangement uses TRBV7-2 and TRBJ2-7; TRBD2 agrees at 12 bases. The CDR3 extends over 15 amino acids. Per the germline V gene, CDR1 is SGHTA and CDR2 is FQGNSA. This CDR3 is CACSYTSGGPYEQYF. CDR3 nucleotide sequence: TGTGCCTGCAGCTACACTAGCGGGGGGCCCTACGAGCAGTACTTC.

This clonotype was counted many times. The chain employs TRBV5-5 and TRBJ1-2; D possibly corresponds to TRBD1 (5 bases). The ends were cut back, 2 bases at V and 1 base at J, with 12 bases in the middle. Germline V CDR1 and CDR2: SGHKS, YYEKEE (reference sequence). This CDR3 is built from 15 residues. This CDR3 reads CASSFGQGINYGYTF. CDR3 sequence (DNA): TGTGCCAGCAGCTTCGGGCAGGGAATTAACTATGGCTACACCTTC.

This clonotype was observed at least ten times. The chain is built from TRBV7-2 and TRBJ2-5; 13 nucleotides align to TRBD2. The CDR3 has 15 amino acids. Germline V gene sequence: CDR1 SGHTA, CDR2 FQGNSA. V lost 4 bases, J lost 1 base, and 0 bases stayed unmatched. The CDR3 loop reads CASSWTSGGQETQYF. The DNA of the CDR3 is TGTGCCAGCAGCTGGACTAGCGGGGGCCAAGAGACCCAGTACTTC.

This clonotype was counted at least ten times. The chain combines TRBV7-2 with TRBJ2-7; the match to TRBD2 covers 7 bases. The CDR3 is made up of 16 amino acids. Germline V gives CDR1 SGHTA, CDR2 FQGNSA. V shed 2 bases, J shed 4 bases, and the junction held 11 bases outside the gene matches. The CDR3 DNA is TGTGCCAGCAGCTTACCGGGGGGATTTCAAATTTACGAGCAGTACTTC. It encodes CASSLPGGFQIYEQYF.

This clonotype was counted ten times or more. This sequence joins TRBV12-3 or TRBV12-4 and TRBJ2-1; 7 nucleotides line up with TRBD1. V shed 6 bases, J shed 13 bases, and the junction held 9 bases outside the gene matches. The CDR3 extends over 12 amino acids. CDR3 sequence reads: CASSPRDREQFF. The CDR3, as DNA: TGTGCCAGCAGCCCCCGCGACAGGGAACAGTTCTTC.

This clonotype was counted at least ten times. The chain carries TRBV7-2 and TRBJ1-5, with 9 bases fitting TRBD1. This CDR3 has 18 residues. V trimming: 1 base; J trimming: 0 bases; junction bases outside the gene matches: 7. Germline CDR1 SGHTA, CDR2 FQGNSA. The DNA of the CDR3 is TGTGCCAGCAGCTTAGAAACAGGGGGCGTTTATAGCAATCAGCCCCAGCATTTT. It is translated as CASSLETGGVYSNQPQHF. The full variable domain, its missing parts supplied by reference TRBV7-2 and TRBJ1-5, is GAGVSQSPSNKVTEKGKDVELRCDPISGHTALYWYRQSLGQGLEFLIYFQGNSAPDKSGLPSDRFSAERTGGSVSTLTIQRTQQEDSAVYLCASSLETGGVYSNQPQHFGDGTRLSIL.

This clonotype was recorded a few times. The chain uses TRBV12-5 and TRBJ2-5; 7 positions match TRBD2. V was clipped by 2 bases and J by 1 base; unmatched bases: 19. Per the germline V gene, CDR1 is LGHNT and CDR2 is FRNRAP. CDR3 length: 20 amino acids. The CDR3 nucleotides read TGTGCTAGTGGTTTGCCGAGCGGGGTTGCGGGGAAAAGCTTCCAAGAGACCCAGTACTTC. This gives the protein CASGLPSGVAGKSFQETQYF.

With respect to this clonotype: A much larger clone lies one base from this, so it may be a read error. The CDR3 does not close with the conserved phenylalanine or tryptophan, likely indicating a read error. The chain is built from TRBV20-1 and TRBJ2-1; 14 positions agree with TRBD2. This CDR3 contains 15 residues. The germline CDR1 and CDR2 sequences are DFQATT and SNEGSKA (reference sequence). Unmatched junction bases numbered 3, after V lost 1 base and J lost 7 bases. As DNA, the CDR3 is TGCAGTGCTAGAGGAAGGACTAGCGGGGGGAATGAGCAGTTCTTA. This encodes CSARGRTSGGNEQFL.

This clonotype was seen repeatedly, ten times or more. The chain carries TRBV5-1 and TRBJ2-6; 10 nucleotides agree with TRBD1. This CDR3 contains 20 residues. Trimming took 4 bases from V and 0 from J; bases not matched to a gene: 13. Germline V gene lookup returns CDR1 SGHRS and CDR2 YFSETQ. CDR3 region: CASSPLGGGQGSSGANVLTF. The CDR3 DNA sequence: TGCGCCAGCAGCCCGCTAGGAGGGGGACAGGGGAGCTCTGGGGCCAACGTCCTGACTTTC.

Many counts were recorded for this clonotype. The chain joins TRBV11-2 to TRBJ2-5; D unresolved. This CDR3 contains 13 residues. The V gene's germline CDR1 is SGHAT and CDR2 FQNNGV. V was cut by 0 bases and J by 0 bases, with 2 bases left in between. CDR3 coding DNA: TGTGCCAGCAGCTTAGATTACCAAGAGACCCAGTACTTC. It yields the protein CASSLDYQETQYF.

This clonotype was counted ten times or more. The chain employs TRBV20-1 and TRBJ1-1; 7 bases line up with TRBD1. This CDR3 has 13 amino acids. J gave up 8 bases and V 2 bases, and 8 bases lay outside the gene matches. Germline-derived CDR1 and CDR2 are DFQATT and SNEGSKA (reference sequence). CDR3 nucleotides: TGCAGTGCTAGATCGACAGGGAAGGTCGAAGCTTTCTTT. This codes for CSARSTGKVEAFF.

This clonotype was counted ten times or more. The rearrangement links TRBV12-3 or TRBV12-4 to TRBJ1-2; D may be TRBD1 (5 bases). The CDR3 has 15 residues. Trimming took 5 bases from V and 4 from J, leaving 17 bases between them. The CDR3 DNA is TGTGCCAGCAGTCTAGTAAGAAGGGGATTCTATGGCTACACCTTC. The encoded protein is CASSLVRRGFYGYTF.

This clonotype was detected only a few times. The chain links TRBV6-1 to TRBJ2-5; 11 bases map to TRBD2. The CDR3 length is 16 residues. The germline gives CDR1 MNHNS, CDR2 SASEGT. J gave up 4 bases and V 1 base, and 5 bases lay outside the gene matches. CDR3 amino acids: CASSEGLAGGAETQYF. In DNA form, the CDR3 reads TGTGCCAGCAGTGAAGGTTTAGCGGGAGGGGCAGAGACCCAGTACTTC.

In this sample, this clonotype turned up many times. This sequence joins TRBV6-5 and TRBJ1-6; D gene uncertain. The CDR3 has 14 amino acids. The germline gives CDR1 MNHEY, CDR2 SVGAGI. The V end was cut by 5 bases, the J end by 8 bases, with 13 bases between. The CDR3 sequence is CASSMDGVHSPLHF. The CDR3 coding sequence is TGTGCCAGCAGTATGGACGGTGTACATTCACCCCTCCACTTT.

This clonotype was observed at least ten times. The junction does not match germline at one end; this may be a read error. In DNA form, the CDR3 reads TGTGCCAGCTCAACACCGATTCGCGGGACAGGGACCGGGGAGCTGTTTTTT. It specifies CASSTPIRGTGTGELFF. The chain is built from TRBV18 and TRBJ2-2, with TRBD1 identical over 9 bases. Germline CDR1 is KGHSH and CDR2 is LQKENI. This CDR3 has 17 amino acids.

This clonotype was observed a few times. V is TRBV12-3 or TRBV12-4 and J is TRBJ2-1; D gene unclear. CDR3 length: 14 amino acids. With 3 bases removed from V and 3 bases from J, the gap between germline ends came to 9 bases. The DNA for the CDR3 is TGTGCCAGCAGTTTTAAAACGGTCTACAATGAGCAGTTCTTC. Translation: CASSFKTVYNEQFF.

This clonotype appeared many times. This chain links TRBV12-3 or TRBV12-4 with TRBJ2-1, with a possible D match to TRBD1 (6 bases). V lost 0 bases and J lost 8, with 11 bases in between. The CDR3 is 14 amino acids. The CDR3 bases are TGTGCCAGCAGTTTAGCGTCCAGGGGAGATGAGCAGTTCTTC. Its translation: CASSLASRGDEQFF.

This clonotype was observed at least ten times. V is TRBV7-3 and J is TRBJ1-1; D not certain. Trimming cost V 0 bases and J 3 bases, with 8 bases left between them. The length of the CDR3 is 14 residues. The germline CDR1 and CDR2 sequences are SGHTA and FQGTGA. DNA of the CDR3: TGTGCCAGCAGCTTAACGACGTCGGACACTGAAGCTTTCTTT. This sequence encodes CASSLTTSDTEAFF.

In its sample, this clonotype was seen many times. This chain joins TRBV7-2 and TRBJ2-2; 9 positions agree with TRBD2. V dropped 3 bases and J dropped 5; count of bases not matched to a gene: 4. The CDR3 extends over 15 amino acids. CDR1 SGHTA and CDR2 FQGNSA come from the germline V gene. The CDR3 loop is CASSFVLAGTGELFF. The CDR3 DNA reads TGTGCCAGCAGCTTTGTCCTAGCGGGGACCGGGGAGCTGTTTTTT.